This T cell receptor beta chain was sequenced for a study of blood T cell repertoires in COVID-19. With respect to this clone: Different DNA sequences within this sample yield the same CDR3.

The table came from immunoSEQ multiplex PCR; TCRdb's copy has only in-frame clones and leaves some out. Of roughly 250,000 clones listed, 75% to 90% were seen once; the top ten hold 2.5% to 4%. Trimming stripped 5 bases from V and 1 base from J, with 9 bases between. Germline V gene sequence: CDR1 GTSNPN, CDR2 SVGIG (reference sequence). This CDR3 has 13 amino acids. V is TRBV30 and J is TRBJ1-5; D remains unclear. The sequence derives from a woman aged 40-49 years who had been exposed to COVID-19. Sequencing was performed on PBMCs or T cells enriched from blood (not recorded which). This chain's CDR3 is CAWSVSSNQPQHF. Written as DNA, the CDR3 is TGTGCCTGGTCGGTCTCCAGCAATCAGCCCCAGCATTTT.